The 10 T cell receptor beta chains reported below all come from one sample, sequenced in a study of immune characteristics of hereditary and idiopathic chronic pancreatitis. Patients having total pancreatectomy with islet autotransplantation provided the chronic pancreatitis pancreas tissue. This table comes from immunoSEQ multiplex PCR, and its TCRdb copy is limited to in-frame clones, with some not included. The sample includes over 800 clones, approximately 71% of them seen just once. Sequencing was done on a sample of pancreas tissue with idiopathic chronic pancreatitis. The receptors stem from a human donor with chronic pancreatitis.

This clone was recorded only once. The missing conserved phenylalanine or tryptophan at the end of this CDR3 makes a read error likely. The V call is TRBV5-6, the J call TRBJ1-1; 9 bases are a match to TRBD1. CDR1 and CDR2 from the germline V gene are SGHDT and YYEEEE. V shed 4 bases and J 0 bases; nucleotides not matched to a gene: 10. This CDR3 region has 17 residues. In DNA, the CDR3 is TGTGCCAGCAGCGGCGGGACAGGGAGTTATGTGAACACTGAAGCTTTCTCT. It encodes CASSGGTGSYVNTEAFS.

V and J are TRBV3-1 (or the pseudogene TRBV3-2) and TRBJ2-1; D may be TRBD1 (5 bases). This CDR3 is built from 14 residues. CDR1 and CDR2 (germline): LGHDT, YNNKEL (reference sequence). Trimming stripped 0 bases from V and 4 bases from J, with 7 bases between. The CDR3 spells CASSQEGQYNEQFF. The CDR3 nucleotides are TGTGCCAGCAGCCAAGAGGGGCAGTACAATGAGCAGTTCTTC.

This clone was counted once. The chain links TRBV4-1 to TRBJ1-3; 7 positions match TRBD1. This CDR3 spans 17 amino acids. J lost 2 bases, V lost 1 base, and 8 bases had no gene match. Germline V gives CDR1 MGHRA, CDR2 YSYEKL. The CDR3 DNA follows: TGCGCCAGCAGCCAAGGACCCTTAGGGACAGCTGGAAACACCATATATTTT. Translation: CASSQGPLGTAGNTIYF.

The chain couples TRBV2 to TRBJ2-7, with D perhaps assigned TRBD1 or TRBD2 (5 bases each). The CDR3 length is 15 residues. Germline lookup yields CDR1 SNHLY and CDR2 FYNNEI. The V and J ends lost 8 bases and 5 bases respectively, with 22 bases between them. Written as DNA, the CDR3 is TGTGCCAGCGACCGCAGGGAAAGGTCGGGGCACGAGCAGTACTTC. It translates to CASDRRERSGHEQYF.

The rearrangement uses TRBV5-6 and TRBJ2-7; maybe TRBD1 (5 bases). This CDR3 has 15 residues. The germline V and J ends were trimmed by 2 bases and 1 base, with 13 bases remaining between them. The V gene's germline CDR1 is SGHDT and CDR2 YYEEEE. CDR3 coding DNA: TGTGCCAGCAGCTTAAGGGGTACCCAATCCTACGAGCAGTACTTC. Translated, it gives CASSLRGTQSYEQYF.

Only a few counts were recorded for this clone. V is TRBV19 and J is TRBJ2-7; 9 positions match TRBD1. With 5 bases clipped from V and 3 bases from J, the junction kept 8 bases outside the gene matches. The CDR3 length is 15 residues. Germline CDR1 reads LNHDA; CDR2 reads SQIVND (reference sequence). The CDR3 is CASSFRQGESYEQYF. The CDR3 coding sequence is TGTGCCAGTAGTTTCCGACAGGGGGAGAGCTACGAGCAGTACTTC.

The V call is TRBV5-8, the J call TRBJ1-6, with D possibly TRBD1 on 6 matching bases. Germline lookup yields CDR1 SGHTS and CDR2 YDEGEE. V dropped 2 bases and J dropped 5 bases, with 8 bases sitting between them. The length of the CDR3 is 14 residues. The CDR3 loop is CASSFRGDNSPLHF. The CDR3 nucleotides read TGTGCCAGCAGCTTCAGGGGAGATAATTCACCCCTCCACTTT.

This chain links TRBV6-4 with TRBJ1-2; D remains ambiguous. The CDR3 covers 12 residues. Germline CDR1 is MRHNA and CDR2 is SNTAGT. The V and J ends lost 9 bases and 0 bases respectively, with 8 bases between them. CDR3 sequence reads: CARISANYGYTF. Here the CDR3 DNA reads TGTGCCAGAATATCAGCTAACTATGGCTACACCTTC.

This clone was seen only a few times. The chain is built from TRBV4-2 and TRBJ2-3, with 13 bases that match TRBD2. The CDR3 extends over 20 amino acids. CDR1 LGHNA and CDR2 YNFKEQ come from the germline V gene. With 0 bases clipped from V and 4 bases from J, the junction kept 13 bases outside the gene matches. CDR3 protein: CASSQDQLAGGPREPDTQYF. CDR3 nucleotide sequence: TGTGCCAGCAGCCAAGATCAACTAGCGGGAGGGCCTCGAGAGCCAGATACGCAGTATTTT.

The gene calls are TRBV12-3 or TRBV12-4 and TRBJ1-1; TRBD1 might be the D (6 bases). V was trimmed by 2 bases and J by 4 bases, leaving 8 bases between them. There are 13 residues in the CDR3. CDR3 coding DNA: TGTGCCAGCAGTTTAAGGGGGATCACTGAAGCTTTCTTT. Translating gives CASSLRGITEAFF.